Following are 11 T cell receptor beta chains from one sample sequenced in a study of Graves' ophthalmopathy and Graves' hyperthyroidism. Amplified TCR beta CDR3 regions were obtained using RNA transcripts as template. Amplification began with first-round RT-PCR using HTBI primers, then second-round multiplex PCR was performed. TCRdb processed the multiplex PCR reads anew with MiXCR; each CDR3 protein has one entry. The table includes about 1.1 million distinct CDR3 sequences, 35% to 40% detected once. The sample comprised peripheral blood or thyroid tissue (not recorded which). The receptors were sampled from an adult man with Graves' hyperthyroidism.

The chain links TRBV15 to TRBJ2-7, with 7 bases lining up with TRBD1. Germline CDR1 and CDR2: LNHNV and YYDKDF (reference sequence). V dropped 4 bases and J dropped 9; count of bases not matched to a gene: 9. The CDR3 extends over 13 amino acids. The CDR3 nucleotides are TGTGCCACCAGCATGACAGGGTTGGGATGGCAGTACTTC. Translated: CATSMTGLGWQYF.

The chain employs TRBV27 and TRBJ2-7, with 8 nucleotides matching TRBD1. The CDR3 extends over 15 amino acids. Germline V lookup: CDR1 MNHEY, CDR2 SMNVEV (reference sequence). The junction had 7 bases not matched to a gene; V was cut back by 1 base and J by 5 bases. CDR3 in amino acids: CASSLLGQEMHEQYF. The CDR3 coding sequence is TGTGCCAGCAGTTTATTGGGACAGGAGATGCACGAGCAGTACTTC.

This clonotype has ten or more counts. The chain couples TRBV29-1 to TRBJ1-3; no clear D. The germline V gene has CDR1 SQVTM and CDR2 ANQGSEA. This CDR3 region has 13 residues. Trimming shortened V by 7 bases and J by 0 bases, and 10 bases separated the two germline ends. CDR3 sequence reads: CSATLYSGNTIYF. The CDR3 nucleotides are TGCAGCGCCACCCTTTACTCTGGAAACACCATATATTTT.

The rearrangement uses TRBV2 and TRBJ1-2, with TRBD1 as a possible D gene (5 bases). There are 13 residues in the CDR3. Germline V gene sequence: CDR1 SNHLY, CDR2 FYNNEI. Trimming pared 7 bases from V and 7 bases from J, leaving 16 bases between. The CDR3 is CASKEGDWAGYTF. The CDR3, as DNA: TGTGCCAGCAAGGAAGGGGATTGGGCTGGCTACACCTTC.

This clonotype came up a few times. The chain employs TRBV6-5 and TRBJ1-5, with D perhaps TRBD1 (6 bases). This CDR3 has 14 amino acids. Trimming stripped 0 bases from V and 4 bases from J, with 7 bases between. Per the germline V gene, CDR1 is MNHEY and CDR2 is SVGAGI. The CDR3 loop reads CASSYSQGNQPQHF. The CDR3 DNA reads as TGTGCCAGCAGTTACTCCCAGGGGAATCAGCCCCAGCATTTT.

This chain's CDR3 is CSARRGTSGSSYEQYF. CDR3 nucleotide sequence: TGCAGTGCTAGGCGGGGGACTAGCGGAAGCTCCTACGAGCAGTACTTC. The chain is built from TRBV20-1 and TRBJ2-7; TRBD2 agrees at 11 bases. Trimming removed 3 bases from V and 0 bases from J; junction bases left unmatched: 7. The CDR3 is made up of 16 amino acids. Germline CDR1 is DFQATT and CDR2 is SNEGSKA (reference sequence).

V usage is TRBV7-9 and J usage is TRBJ2-5; TRBD1 matches at 8 bases. CDR3 length: 14 residues. The trim removed 8 bases at V and 5 bases at J, leaving 10 bases unmatched. The germline CDR1 and CDR2 sequences are SEHNR and FQNEAQ (reference sequence). CDR3 region: CASLYAGGSETQYF. The DNA for the CDR3 is TGTGCCAGCCTCTACGCAGGGGGCTCGGAGACCCAGTACTTC.

This clonotype appeared once. The chain is built from TRBV20-1 and TRBJ1-6, with D perhaps matching TRBD1 (5 bases). The germline gives CDR1 DFQATT, CDR2 SNEGSKA (reference sequence). Trimming took off 5 bases at V and 5 bases at J, with 16 bases between the two ends. The CDR3 is made up of 15 amino acids. CDR3 DNA sequence: TGCAGTGCTCTAGGCAGGGAGTCCAATAATTCACCCCTCCACTTT. This encodes CSALGRESNNSPLHF.

In this sample, this clonotype turned up once. The rearrangement links TRBV11-3 to TRBJ1-6; maybe TRBD1 (6 bases). V was trimmed by 7 bases and J by 3 bases, leaving 13 bases between them. The CDR3 sequence is 15 residues long. Germline V gene data show CDR1 as SGHNT and CDR2 as YENEEA. CDR3 bases: TGTGCCAGCAACCGAGTGACAGGCTATAATTCACCCCTCCACTTT. It specifies CASNRVTGYNSPLHF.

Regarding this clonotype: A much larger clone lies a single base off, so this may be a read error. This chain uses TRBV7-9 with TRBJ2-5; no clear D gene. CDR1 is SEHNR and CDR2 is FQNEAQ in the germline V gene (reference sequence). This CDR3 region has 13 residues. The chain's CDR3 is CAGSLNSLETQYF. In DNA form, the CDR3 reads TGTGCCGGCAGCTTAAACAGTCTGGAGACCCAGTACTTC.

This clonotype occurred a few times. The J gene is TRBJ1-3, the V gene TRBV7-9; tentatively, D is TRBD1 (6 bases). Looked up from germline, CDR1 is SEHNR and CDR2 is FQNEAQ (reference sequence). Trimming took off 5 bases at V and 8 bases at J, with 22 bases between the two ends. CDR3 length equals 16 residues. The CDR3 reads CASSPPPRGPDDTIYF. The CDR3 nucleotides are TGTGCCAGCAGCCCCCCCCCCCGGGGGCCGGACGACACCATATATTTT.